A selection of T cell receptor beta chains follows, all from one sample in a study of Ad26.COV2.S vaccination and SARS-CoV-2 variants. Method: immunoSEQ multiplex PCR; TCRdb's copy keeps in-frame clones and lacks some. The profile covers roughly 500,000 clones, with 70% to 90% appearing a single time and 9.5% to 15% taken by the ten largest. This specimen consisted of peripheral blood, obtained in a trial of Ad26.COV2.S vaccine versus placebo. Receptor source: a person between 18 and 59 years old who received the Ad26.COV2.S COVID-19 vaccine or a placebo. Both conserved end residues are part of each CDR3. A D gene is named only where the DNA matches it firmly. Part of the rows lack a size; the others show once, few, many or a class for expanded clones.

TRBJ1-1,.,TRBV30,12,.,CAWSSENTEAFF,TGTGCCTGGAGCAGCGAGAACACTGAAGCTTTCTTT
TRBJ2-7,TRBD2,TRBV19,16,.,CASSTPGLAGVYEQYF,TGTGCCAGTAGTACCCCGGGACTAGCGGGAGTGTACGAGCAGTACTTC
TRBJ1-1,.,TRBV19,12,.,CASEDRPTEAFF,TGTGCCAGTGAGGACAGACCGACTGAAGCTTTCTTT
TRBJ2-2,TRBD1,TRBV18,14,.,CASSPGTGPGELFF,TGTGCCAGCTCACCAGGGACAGGCCCCGGGGAGCTGTTTTTT
TRBJ2-1,TRBD2,TRBV5-4,16,.,CASSTPGRELYNEQFF,TGTGCCAGCAGCACACCTGGGCGGGAGTTGTACAATGAGCAGTTCTTC
TRBJ2-3,.,TRBV5-6,15,.,CASSLGLASTDTQYF,TGTGCCAGCAGCCTGGGGCTAGCTAGCACAGATACGCAGTATTTT
TRBJ2-6,.,TRBV15,17,.,CATSRGPPGFGANVLTF,TGTGCCACCAGCAGAGGCCCCCCGGGGTTCGGGGCCAACGTCCTGACTTTC
TRBJ2-1,.,TRBV21-1,17,.,CASTLRAGEKTSNEQFF,TGTGCCAGCACCCTCCGAGCGGGAGAGAAAACTTCCAATGAGCAGTTCTTC
TRBJ1-5,TRBD1,TRBV10-3,15,.,CAISENRGMDQPQHF,TGTGCCATCAGTGAGAACAGGGGTATGGATCAGCCCCAGCATTTT
TRBJ2-7,TRBD1,TRBV11-2,16,.,CASSFRDRVYSYEQYF,TGTGCCAGCAGCTTCCGGGACAGGGTATACTCCTACGAGCAGTACTTC
TRBJ1-4,.,TRBV11-2,12,.,CASSSRHEKLFF,TGTGCCAGCAGCAGTCGGCATGAAAAACTGTTTTTT
TRBJ2-6,TRBD1,TRBV2,16,.,CASSQTRRQGLNVLTF,TGTGCCAGCAGTCAAACGCGTAGACAGGGCCTCAACGTCCTGACTTTC
TRBJ1-5,.,TRBV9,13,.,CASSVDAGEPQHF,TGTGCCAGCAGCGTAGACGCCGGGGAGCCCCAGCATTTT
TRBJ2-3,TRBD2,TRBV18,15,.,CASSPREGSTDTQYF,TGTGCCAGCTCACCACGGGAGGGGAGCACAGATACGCAGTATTTT
TRBJ1-2,TRBD1,TRBV27,14,.,CATLPLGQGYGYTF,TGTGCCACTCTCCCTCTGGGACAGGGCTATGGCTACACCTTC
TRBJ2-5,.,TRBV7-8,14,.,CASSRNRERETQYF,TGTGCCAGCAGCAGGAACAGGGAAAGAGAGACCCAGTACTTC
TRBJ2-3,TRBD2,TRBV29-1,16,.,CSIWLGLGFDTDTQYF,TGCAGCATTTGGTTAGGACTAGGTTTTGACACAGATACGCAGTATTTT
TRBJ2-3,.,TRBV5-5,15,.,CASSLQGRTADTQYF,TGTGCCAGCAGCTTGCAGGGCAGGACAGCAGATACGCAGTATTTT
TRBJ1-6,.,TRBV3-1/TRBV3-2,14,once,CASSQVAGGSPLHF,TGTGCCAGCAGCCAAGTGGCGGGCGGGTCACCCCTCCACTTT
TRBJ2-1,.,TRBV19,14,.,CASSRPGHTNEQFF,TGTGCCAGTAGTCGACCGGGACACACCAATGAGCAGTTCTTC
TRBJ2-7,.,TRBV10-3,14,.,CAILGDSLHYEQYF,TGTGCCATCCTGGGTGATTCTCTTCACTACGAGCAGTACTTC
TRBJ1-1,.,TRBV28,12,.,CASGGLGTEAFF,TGTGCCAGCGGGGGTTTAGGCACTGAAGCTTTCTTT
TRBJ2-3,.,TRBV30,16,.,CAWSVSANPRGNTQYF,TGTGCCTGGAGTGTTTCTGCGAATCCCCGGGGAAATACGCAGTATTTT
TRBJ2-2,TRBD2,TRBV15,15,once,CATHTSGSFSGELFF,TGTGCCACCCATACTAGCGGGAGTTTTTCCGGGGAGCTGTTTTTT
TRBJ2-1,.,TRBV19,16,.,CASSIGLPGLNNEQFF,TGTGCCAGTAGTATCGGCCTACCGGGACTTAACAATGAGCAGTTCTTC
TRBJ1-6,.,TRBV28,16,.,CASSQQGDGHNSPLHF,TGTGCCAGCAGCCAACAGGGAGACGGGCATAATTCACCCCTCCACTTT
TRBJ1-4,.,TRBV6-6,15,.,CASSYSNRENEKLFF,TGTGCCAGCAGTTACTCTAACAGGGAGAACGAAAAACTGTTTTTT